This T cell receptor beta chain emerged from a study of shared clonotypes between healthy human individuals. The protocol was immunoSEQ multiplex PCR, while the TCRdb copy is restricted to in-frame clones and leaves out a portion. The repertoire includes about half a million clones, about 85% of them detected once, and approximately 12% sits in the top ten. Notes on this clone: Other DNA sequences from this sample encode an identical CDR3 as well.

In germline, CDR1 is MGHRA, CDR2 YSYEKL. With V trimmed by 0 bases and J by 1 base, 1 base remained unmatched. CDR3 length: 17 amino acids. The V and J genes are TRBV4-1 and TRBJ2-7; TRBD2 matches at 15 bases. Source material: PBMCs. The sequence was collected from a woman between 40 and 50 years old in good health. Some clones in this sample may be carry-over from other donors' samples. The CDR3 protein is CASSQEGLAGGSYEQYF. As DNA, the CDR3 is TGCGCCAGCAGCCAAGAGGGACTAGCGGGGGGATCCTACGAGCAGTACTTC.